The 12 T cell receptor beta chains in this list originate from one sample, sequenced in a study of T cells in Graves' hyperthyroidism and ophthalmopathy. TCR beta CDR3 region amplification was performed from RNA transcripts. HTBI primers were the set used in a first-round RT-PCR of the TCR CDR3. TCRdb re-called the multiplex PCR reads with MiXCR, one entry per CDR3 protein. The sample lists hundreds of thousands of distinct CDR3 sequences; roughly 14% were seen once. Sequenced input: blood. All receptors derive from a man between 18 and 29 years old with Graves' ophthalmopathy.

V gene TRBV19 combines with J gene TRBJ2-1; 9 nucleotides match TRBD2. Unmatched junction bases numbered 8, after V lost 5 bases and J lost 9 bases. This CDR3 has 14 amino acids. CDR1 and CDR2 from the germline V gene are LNHDA and SQIVND (reference sequence). The CDR3 sequence is CASSVAGVGGEQFF. CDR3 DNA sequence: TGTGCCAGTAGTGTAGCGGGAGTTGGCGGTGAGCAGTTCTTC.

This clonotype was detected ten times or more. The rearrangement uses TRBV3-1 and TRBJ2-1; a weak D match, TRBD2 (6 bases). The CDR3 spans 12 residues. V was pared by 0 bases and J by 10 bases, with 7 bases between. Germline assignment: CDR1 LGHDT and CDR2 YNNKEL (reference sequence). The CDR3 DNA reads as TGTGCCAGCAGCCAAGAGAGCGGGGAGCAGTTCTTC. This codes for CASSQESGEQFF.

This rearrangement joins TRBV4-1 to TRBJ1-6; D possibly corresponds to TRBD1 (5 bases). The V gene lost 0 bases and the J gene lost 5 bases, with 11 bases spanning the gap. CDR1 is MGHRA, CDR2 YSYEKL, per germline. This CDR3 is 16 amino acids long. The CDR3 DNA is TGCGCCAGCAGCCAAGAAGGCAGGGCAAATAATTCACCCCTCCACTTT. As protein: CASSQEGRANNSPLHF.

The CDR3 sequence: CASRFGILYGYTF. The DNA for the CDR3 is TGTGCCAGTAGATTTGGGATTTTGTATGGCTACACCTTC. The genes are TRBV19 and TRBJ1-2; unclear D gene. CDR1 is LNHDA and CDR2 is SQIVND in the germline V gene (reference sequence). This CDR3 is built from 13 residues. The ends were cut back, 6 bases at V and 5 bases at J, with 13 bases in the middle.

To note about this clonotype: This sequence may be a read error, since a much larger clone differs from it by one base. The CDR3 end shows no conserved phenylalanine or tryptophan, and so a read error is likely. The chain combines TRBV11-3 with TRBJ2-3, with D possibly TRBD1 on 6 matching bases. The CDR3 is made up of 18 amino acids. Germline CDR1 is SGHNT and CDR2 is YENEEA. Trimming removed 3 bases from V and 0 bases from J, with 19 bases in between. In nucleotides, the CDR3 is TGTGCCAGCAGCTTCCGAGGTGGGGGCGTATTTAGCACAGATACGCAGTATCTT. Protein: CASSFRGGGVFSTDTQYL.

This clonotype was seen repeatedly, ten times or more. The V gene is TRBV20-1, the J gene TRBJ2-4; perhaps TRBD2 as D (5 bases). In germline, CDR1 is DFQATT, CDR2 SNEGSKA (reference sequence). This CDR3 comprises 13 residues. Trimming pared 6 bases from V and 1 base from J, leaving 10 bases between. Here the CDR3 DNA reads TGCAGTGCGCCGGAGGTTGCCAAAAACATTCAGTACTTC. Its translation: CSAPEVAKNIQYF.

This clonotype was recorded many times. V usage is TRBV5-1 and J usage is TRBJ2-1; 9 nucleotides match TRBD2. J lost 4 bases, V lost 0 bases, and 8 bases had no gene match. CDR3 size: 17 residues. CDR1 SGHRS and CDR2 YFSETQ come from the germline V gene. The CDR3, as DNA: TGCGCCAGCAGCTTGGAACCAGCGGGGGGTTGGTACAATGAGCAGTTCTTC. Translating gives CASSLEPAGGWYNEQFF.

This clonotype was counted between two and nine times. This rearrangement joins TRBV27 to TRBJ1-2; maybe TRBD1 (5 bases). The length of the CDR3 is 15 residues. Germline V lookup: CDR1 MNHEY, CDR2 SMNVEV (reference sequence). V lost 2 bases to trimming and J lost 2 bases, with 12 bases between them. The chain's CDR3 is CASSLVFGGNYGYTF. The CDR3 DNA reads as TGTGCCAGCAGTTTAGTCTTTGGGGGGAACTATGGCTACACCTTC.

This chain connects TRBV30 to TRBJ1-2; 7 nucleotides match TRBD1. With V trimmed by 2 bases and J by 7 bases, 10 bases remained unmatched. The CDR3 length is 14 residues. CDR1 GTSNPN and CDR2 SVGIG come from the germline V gene (reference sequence). CDR3 loop: CAWSPDRVGIGYTF. The DNA of the CDR3 is TGTGCCTGGAGTCCCGACAGGGTTGGAATTGGCTACACCTTC.

The sample holds a few counts of this clonotype. The chain is built from TRBV9 and TRBJ2-7; D remains unclear. The CDR3 is made up of 14 amino acids. Trimming stripped 2 bases from V and 0 bases from J, with 9 bases between. The germline V gene has CDR1 SGDLS and CDR2 YYNGEE. The DNA of the CDR3 is TGTGCCAGCAGCGTGGCCGCGAGCTCCTACGAGCAGTACTTC. Protein sequence: CASSVAASSYEQYF. Based on the CDR3 plus reference TRBV9 and TRBJ2-7, the full variable domain is DSGVTQTPKHLITATGQRVTLRCSPRSGDLSVYWYQQSLDQGLQFLIQYYNGEERAKGNILERFSAQQFPDLHSELNLSSLELGDSALYFCASSVAASSYEQYFGPGTRLTVT.

This clonotype appeared many times. The chain links TRBV14 to TRBJ2-7; TRBD1 might be the D (6 bases). CDR1 SGHDN and CDR2 FVKESK come from the germline V gene. V shed 1 base and J shed 6 bases, with 10 bases lying between them. The length of the CDR3 is 13 residues. CDR3: CASSQALRGEQYF. Here the CDR3 DNA reads TGTGCCAGCAGCCAAGCACTCAGGGGCGAGCAGTACTTC. Complete variable domain (other parts from reference TRBV14 and TRBJ2-7): EAGVTQFPSHSVIEKGQTVTLRCDPISGHDNLYWYRRVMGKEIKFLLHFVKESKQDESGMPNNRFLAERTGGTYSTLKVQPAELEDSGVYFCASSQALRGEQYFGPGTRLTVT.

This chain connects TRBV4-1 to TRBJ2-5, with 11 nucleotides matching TRBD2. V gave up 4 bases and J gave up 3 bases; unmatched junction bases: 10. Germline V gives CDR1 MGHRA, CDR2 YSYEKL. The CDR3 is 17 amino acids. The CDR3 DNA reads as TGCGCCAGCAGCCTAACTTATGGGACTAGCGGAAAAGAGACCCAGTACTTC. The encoded protein is CASSLTYGTSGKETQYF.